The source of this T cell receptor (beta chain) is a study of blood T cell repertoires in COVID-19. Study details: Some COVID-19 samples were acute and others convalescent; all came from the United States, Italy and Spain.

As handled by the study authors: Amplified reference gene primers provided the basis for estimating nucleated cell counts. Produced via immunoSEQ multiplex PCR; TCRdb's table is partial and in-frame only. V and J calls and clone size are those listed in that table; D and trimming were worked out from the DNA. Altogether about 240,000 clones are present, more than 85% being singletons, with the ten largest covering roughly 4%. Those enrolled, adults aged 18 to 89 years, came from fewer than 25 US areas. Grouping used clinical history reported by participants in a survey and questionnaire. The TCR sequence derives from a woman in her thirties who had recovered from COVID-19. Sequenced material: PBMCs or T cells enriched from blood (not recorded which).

CDR3 DNA: TGTGCCAGCAGTGAATCCGGGACAGGGGGAGCTGAAGCTTTCTTT. This encodes CASSESGTGGAEAFF. V usage is TRBV25-1 and J usage is TRBJ1-1, with 11 bases that match TRBD1. Germline-derived CDR1 and CDR2 are MGHDK and SYGVNS. The CDR3 consists of 15 residues. J gave up 6 bases and V 1 base, and 4 bases lay outside the gene matches.